One and the same sample provided the 6 T cell receptor beta chains below, sequenced in a study of CD8+CD57+ T cells in acquired aplastic anemia. CDR3 and TCR beta VDJ profiling relied on a genomic DNA template. TCRdb re-called the reads through MiXCR, storing one row per CDR3 protein. The profile shows about 240,000 distinct CDR3 sequences, around 45% of them singletons. Before being chosen for sequencing, patients had shown CD8+CD57+ cell expansion by flow cytometry. Sequencing was performed on sorted CD4+, CD8+, or CD8+CD57+ T cells (not recorded which) from PBMCs. These receptors all stem from a human donor with aplastic anemia.

The rearrangement links TRBV7-6 to TRBJ2-3; no firm D call. Per the germline V gene, CDR1 is SGHVS and CDR2 is FNYEAQ. The CDR3 has 15 amino acids. Trimming left V 4 bases short and J 2 bases short, with 13 bases between. CDR3 sequence (DNA): TGTGCCAGCAGCTCCTCAGGTGAACACACAGATACGCAGTATTTT. As protein: CASSSSGEHTDTQYF. Using reference TRBV7-6 and TRBJ2-3 for the parts outside the CDR3, the full variable domain is GAGVSQSPRYKVTKRGQDVALRCDPISGHVSLYWYRQALGQGPEFLTYFNYEAQQDKSGLPNDRFSAERPEGSISTLTIQRTEQRDSAMYRCASSSSGEHTDTQYFGPGTRLTVL.

This rearrangement joins TRBV12-3 or TRBV12-4 to TRBJ1-2; D is undetermined. This CDR3 is built from 13 residues. Trimming stripped 5 bases from V and 5 bases from J, with 12 bases between. The CDR3 DNA is TGTGCCAGCAGTCAATCGGAGGGATATGGCTACACCTTC. This translates into CASSQSEGYGYTF.

The sample holds many counts of this clonotype. The J gene is TRBJ2-3, the V gene TRBV4-3; 9 positions agree with TRBD1. CDR3 size: 15 residues. Trimming took 5 bases from V and 4 from J; bases not matched to a gene: 7. Germline V gene sequence: CDR1 LGHNA, CDR2 YSLEER. CDR3 amino acids: CASSGWTGDADTQYF. Written as DNA, the CDR3 is TGCGCCAGCAGCGGTTGGACAGGGGACGCAGATACGCAGTATTTT.

The rearrangement links TRBV9 to TRBJ2-1; the match to TRBD1 covers 7 bases. With 0 bases clipped from V and 9 bases from J, the junction kept 9 bases outside the gene matches. CDR3 length equals 15 residues. Germline V lookup: CDR1 SGDLS, CDR2 YYNGEE. In nucleotides, the CDR3 is TGTGCCAGCAGCGTAGACGGGACAGCCAACACTGAGCAGTTCTTC. It codes for CASSVDGTANTEQFF.

On this clonotype: The germline gene is not matched at one end of the junction; a read error may be the cause. The chain has TRBV10-3 and TRBJ2-7; 10 nucleotides match TRBD2. The CDR3 length is 17 residues. Germline CDR1 and CDR2: ENHRY and SYGVKD. The CDR3 sequence: CASSSAGGPLHSYEQYF. CDR3 in DNA: TGTGCCAGCAGTTCAGCGGGGGGGCCGTTACATTCCTACGAGCAGTACTTC.

This clonotype occurred a few times. The V call is TRBV4-3, the J call TRBJ2-3, with 7 positions matching TRBD1. CDR1 is LGHNA and CDR2 is YSLEER in the germline V gene. The V segment lost 3 bases and the J segment 0 bases; nucleotides outside the gene matches: 9. The CDR3 contains 17 residues. The CDR3 nucleotides read TGCGCCAGCAGCCATGGATACCGGGACAGCAGCACAGATACGCAGTATTTT. Residues: CASSHGYRDSSTDTQYF.